This paragraph reports one T cell receptor (beta chain). TCRdb's table, derived via immunoSEQ multiplex PCR, lists solely in-frame clones and lacks some. The sample contains roughly 30,000 clones, over 75% of which appear only once. This sample was taken from a study of preoperative IRX-2 immunotherapy in early breast cancer. Germline loops: CDR1 SGHNT, CDR2 YENEEA. V lost 5 bases and J 2 bases, leaving 16 bases between the germline ends. The CDR3 has 17 amino acids. Treatment: preoperative locoregional IRX-2 cytokine immunotherapy. Preoperative locoregional IRX-2 cytokine immunotherapy was tested in the phase Ib source study.

Sampling was performed from a patient treated with IRX-2 immunotherapy. This sequence was found in a human donor with breast cancer. This chain joins TRBV11-3 and TRBJ1-6; D is undetermined. The CDR3 loop is CASSRTAGLTYNSPLHF. The CDR3 coding sequence is TGTGCCAGCAGCCGAACGGCCGGGTTAACCTATAATTCACCCCTCCACTTT.